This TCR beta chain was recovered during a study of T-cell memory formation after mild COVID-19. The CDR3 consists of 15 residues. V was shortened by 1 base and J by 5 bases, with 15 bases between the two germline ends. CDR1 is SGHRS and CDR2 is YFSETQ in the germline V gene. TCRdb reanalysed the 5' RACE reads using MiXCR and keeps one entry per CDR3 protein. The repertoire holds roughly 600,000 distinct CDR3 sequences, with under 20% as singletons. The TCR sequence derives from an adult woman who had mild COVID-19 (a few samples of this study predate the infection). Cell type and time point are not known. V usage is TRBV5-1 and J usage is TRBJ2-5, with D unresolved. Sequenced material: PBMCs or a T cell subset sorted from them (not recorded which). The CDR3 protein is CASSLLLGAEETQYF. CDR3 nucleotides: TGCGCCAGCAGCTTGCTCCTTGGAGCTGAGGAGACCCAGTACTTC.